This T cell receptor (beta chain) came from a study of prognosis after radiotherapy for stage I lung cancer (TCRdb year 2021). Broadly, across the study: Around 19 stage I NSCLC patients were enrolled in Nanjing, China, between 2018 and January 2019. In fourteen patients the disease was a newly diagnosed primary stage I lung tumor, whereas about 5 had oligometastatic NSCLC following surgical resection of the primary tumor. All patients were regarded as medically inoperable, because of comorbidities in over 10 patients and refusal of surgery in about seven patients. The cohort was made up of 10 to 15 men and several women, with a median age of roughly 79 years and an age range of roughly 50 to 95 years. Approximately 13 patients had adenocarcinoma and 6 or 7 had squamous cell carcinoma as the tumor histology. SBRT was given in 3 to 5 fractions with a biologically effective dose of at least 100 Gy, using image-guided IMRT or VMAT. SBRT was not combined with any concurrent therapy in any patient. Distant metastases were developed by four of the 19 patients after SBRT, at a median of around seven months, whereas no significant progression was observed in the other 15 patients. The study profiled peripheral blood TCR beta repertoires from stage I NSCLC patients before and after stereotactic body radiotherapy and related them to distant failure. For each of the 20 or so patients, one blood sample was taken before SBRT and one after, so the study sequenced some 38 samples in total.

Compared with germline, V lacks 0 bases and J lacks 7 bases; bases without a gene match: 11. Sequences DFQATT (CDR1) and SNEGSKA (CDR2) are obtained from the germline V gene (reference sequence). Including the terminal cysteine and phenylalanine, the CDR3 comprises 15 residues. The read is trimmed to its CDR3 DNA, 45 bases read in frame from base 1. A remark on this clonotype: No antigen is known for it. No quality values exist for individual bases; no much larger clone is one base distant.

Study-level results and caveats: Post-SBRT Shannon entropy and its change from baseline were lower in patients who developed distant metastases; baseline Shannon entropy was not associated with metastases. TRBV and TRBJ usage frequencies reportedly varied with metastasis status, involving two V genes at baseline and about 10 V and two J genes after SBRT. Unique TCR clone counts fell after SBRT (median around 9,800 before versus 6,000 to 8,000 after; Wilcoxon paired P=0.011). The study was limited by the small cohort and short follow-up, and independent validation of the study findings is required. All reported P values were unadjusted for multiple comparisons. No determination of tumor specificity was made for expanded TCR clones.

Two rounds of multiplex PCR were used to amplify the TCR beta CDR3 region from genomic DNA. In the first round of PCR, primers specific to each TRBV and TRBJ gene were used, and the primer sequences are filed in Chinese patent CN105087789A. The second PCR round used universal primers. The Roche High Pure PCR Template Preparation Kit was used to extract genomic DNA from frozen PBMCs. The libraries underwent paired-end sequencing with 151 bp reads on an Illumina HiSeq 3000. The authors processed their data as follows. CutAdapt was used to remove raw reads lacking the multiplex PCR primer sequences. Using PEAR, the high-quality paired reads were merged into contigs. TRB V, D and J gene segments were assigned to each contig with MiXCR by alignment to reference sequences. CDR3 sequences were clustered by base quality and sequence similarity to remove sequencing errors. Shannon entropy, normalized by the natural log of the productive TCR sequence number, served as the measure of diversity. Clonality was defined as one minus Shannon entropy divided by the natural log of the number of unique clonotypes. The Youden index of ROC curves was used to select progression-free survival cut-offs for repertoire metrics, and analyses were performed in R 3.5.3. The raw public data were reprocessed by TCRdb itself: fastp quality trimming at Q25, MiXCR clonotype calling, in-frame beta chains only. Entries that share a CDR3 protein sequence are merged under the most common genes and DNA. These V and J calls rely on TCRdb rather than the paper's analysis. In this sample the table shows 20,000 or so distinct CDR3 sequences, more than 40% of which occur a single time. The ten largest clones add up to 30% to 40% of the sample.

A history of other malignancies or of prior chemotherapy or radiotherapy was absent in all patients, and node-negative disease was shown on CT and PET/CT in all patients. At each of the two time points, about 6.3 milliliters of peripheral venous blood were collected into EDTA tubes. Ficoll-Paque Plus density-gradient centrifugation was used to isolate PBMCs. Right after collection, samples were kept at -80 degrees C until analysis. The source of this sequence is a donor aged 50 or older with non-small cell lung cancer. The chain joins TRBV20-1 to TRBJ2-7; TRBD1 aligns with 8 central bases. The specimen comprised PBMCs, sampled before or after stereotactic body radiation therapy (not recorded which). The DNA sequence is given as TGCAGTGCTAGAGATCCGGGACAGGTGGCGCAGGAGCAGTACTTC. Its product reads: CSARDPGQVAQEQYF.